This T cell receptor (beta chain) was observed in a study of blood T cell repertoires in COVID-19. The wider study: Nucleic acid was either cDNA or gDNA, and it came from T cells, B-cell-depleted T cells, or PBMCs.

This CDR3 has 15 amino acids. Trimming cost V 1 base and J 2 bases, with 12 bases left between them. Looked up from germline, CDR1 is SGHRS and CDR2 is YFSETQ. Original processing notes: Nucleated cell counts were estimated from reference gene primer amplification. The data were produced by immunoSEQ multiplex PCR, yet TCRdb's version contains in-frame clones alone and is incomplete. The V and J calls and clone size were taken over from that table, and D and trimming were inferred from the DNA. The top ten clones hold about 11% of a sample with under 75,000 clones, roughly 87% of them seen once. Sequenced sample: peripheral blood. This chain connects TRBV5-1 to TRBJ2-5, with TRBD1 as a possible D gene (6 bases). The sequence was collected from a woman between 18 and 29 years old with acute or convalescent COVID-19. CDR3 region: CASSLNTGSQETQYF. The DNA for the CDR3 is TGCGCCAGCAGCTTGAATACAGGGTCTCAAGAGACCCAGTACTTC.